Listed below are T cell receptor beta chains from one sample, sequenced in a study of blood T cell repertoires in COVID-19. Assay: immunoSEQ multiplex PCR; the TCRdb copy retains only in-frame clones and omits some. This sample carries about 200,000 clones, about 88% of them seen once, and the ten largest clones take over 15%. Material: peripheral blood. Source of these receptors: a man aged 45-60 years with COVID-19, enrolled during active disease. Each CDR3 is given with its conserved first and last residue.

TRBV7-9,TRBJ1-1,16,CASSLGTGGASTEAFF
TRBV6-1,TRBJ1-4,18,CASSASPQQGVTNEKLFF
TRBV11-3,TRBJ1-1,16,CASSLGNYAGGTEAFF
TRBV4-2,TRBJ2-3,16,CASSPWTSGETDTQYF
TRBV6-6,TRBJ2-1,15,CASSYSRGGADEQFF
TRBV5-3,TRBJ1-3,12,CARRAGRNTIYF
TRBV6-5,TRBJ1-3,14,CASTFWGPGNTIYF
TRBV3-1/TRBV3-2,TRBJ1-4,16,CASSQEAALTNEKLFF
TRBV6-2/TRBV6-3,TRBJ2-2,12,CASSYTTGELFF
TRBV18,TRBJ1-2,13,CASSPGEDYGYTF
TRBV19,TRBJ2-6,18,CASIPGTGGDTGANVLTF
TRBV7-2,TRBJ2-1,16,CASSVLADPAYNEQFF
TRBV21-1,TRBJ2-1,13,CASSKARRDEQFF
TRBV6-9,TRBJ2-7,14,CAGRVWREEGEQYF
TRBV15,TRBJ2-5,17,CATSASPGGTGTETQYF
TRBV2,TRBJ1-5,15,CASSEMGQGNQPQHF
TRBV5-1,TRBJ2-3,14,CASSLGQDLDTQYF
TRBV11-3,TRBJ2-7,15,CASSLNEGPAYEQYF
TRBV10-3,TRBJ2-5,12,CAIQGFEETQYF
TRBV7-8,TRBJ2-2,16,CASSLTGRGFPGELFF